The rows below give T cell receptor beta chains drawn from one sample of a study of T cells after yellow fever vaccination. TCRdb redid the calling of the 5' RACE reads with MiXCR, one entry per CDR3 protein. Altogether more than 95,000 distinct CDR3 sequences are present, more than 6.5% being singletons, with the ten largest covering around 2.6%. The sample was CD4+ T cells sorted from PBMCs, taken 10 to 11 days after the first yellow fever vaccination. The source is a man aged 18 to 29 who received the YFV17D yellow fever vaccine. The CDR3 runs from the conserved cysteine through the conserved F or W. Fields, in order: CDR3 protein, D gene, J gene, V gene. D genes are given only for firm matches.

CASSPTGNTGELFF	.	TRBJ2-2	TRBV7-3
CASSLFSTNTEAFF	.	TRBJ1-1	TRBV3-1
CASGQGKGEAFF	.	TRBJ1-1	TRBV12-3/TRBV12-4
CASTLMDSKNSPLHF	.	TRBJ1-6	TRBV5-4
CASSIRTASETQYF	.	TRBJ2-5	TRBV27
CSAGRNYEKLFF	.	TRBJ1-4	TRBV20-1
CASSFRSEQPQHF	.	TRBJ1-5	TRBV7-2
CATERYGATEAFF	.	TRBJ1-1	TRBV15
CASSSLGGGGELFF	.	TRBJ2-2	TRBV5-1
CASSLGQGMYEQYF	TRBD1	TRBJ2-7	TRBV7-2
CASSLKFGVSTDTQYF	.	TRBJ2-3	TRBV3-1
CASVRIPGYGYTF	.	TRBJ1-2	TRBV12-3/TRBV12-4
CATRLGVGRVDEQFF	.	TRBJ2-1	TRBV15
CASSQDPGGYNSPLHF	.	TRBJ1-6	TRBV4-3
CASSPTVEQYF	.	TRBJ2-7	TRBV11-2
CASSLKQGAADTQYF	TRBD1	TRBJ2-3	TRBV5-1
CASSLAMGNYGYTF	.	TRBJ1-2	TRBV5-1
CASSQDYSNQPQHF	.	TRBJ1-5	TRBV12-3/TRBV12-4
CASSPGRLAGGPGNEQFF	TRBD2	TRBJ2-1	TRBV11-1
CASSYLAGVGTGELFF	TRBD2	TRBJ2-2	TRBV7-2
CASRDRGLGNTIYF	TRBD1	TRBJ1-3	TRBV11-2
CAITRQASNTEAFF	.	TRBJ1-1	TRBV10-3
CASSGLFGAFSYNEQFF	.	TRBJ2-1	TRBV5-1
CASSLALRQGNTYGYTF	TRBD1	TRBJ1-2	TRBV5-8
CSARFLAGGPGTDTQYF	TRBD2	TRBJ2-3	TRBV20-1
CASNRGTAQETQYF	TRBD1	TRBJ2-5	TRBV6-1